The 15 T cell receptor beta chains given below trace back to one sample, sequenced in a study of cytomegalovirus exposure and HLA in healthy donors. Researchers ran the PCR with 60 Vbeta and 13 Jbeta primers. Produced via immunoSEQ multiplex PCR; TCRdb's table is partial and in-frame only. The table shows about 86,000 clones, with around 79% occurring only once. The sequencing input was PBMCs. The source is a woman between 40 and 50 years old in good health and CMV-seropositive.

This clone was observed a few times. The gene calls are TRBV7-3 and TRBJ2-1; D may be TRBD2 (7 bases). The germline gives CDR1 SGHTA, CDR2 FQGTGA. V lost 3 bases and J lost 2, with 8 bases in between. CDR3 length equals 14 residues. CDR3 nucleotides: TGTGCCAGCAGCTTGGGGGGGCCCTACAATGAGCAGTTCTTC. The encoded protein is CASSLGGPYNEQFF.

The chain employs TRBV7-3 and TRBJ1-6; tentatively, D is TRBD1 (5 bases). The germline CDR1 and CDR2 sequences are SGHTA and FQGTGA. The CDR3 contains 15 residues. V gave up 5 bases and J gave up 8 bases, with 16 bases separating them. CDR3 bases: TGTGCCAGCAGCCCACCCACAGGAAAGGATTCACCCCTCCACTTT. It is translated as CASSPPTGKDSPLHF.

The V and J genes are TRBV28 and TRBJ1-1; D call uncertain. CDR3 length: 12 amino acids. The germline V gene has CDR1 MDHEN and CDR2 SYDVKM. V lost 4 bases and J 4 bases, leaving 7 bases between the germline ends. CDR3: CASSSLGTEAFF. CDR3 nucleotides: TGTGCCAGCAGTTCCCTCGGCACTGAAGCTTTCTTT.

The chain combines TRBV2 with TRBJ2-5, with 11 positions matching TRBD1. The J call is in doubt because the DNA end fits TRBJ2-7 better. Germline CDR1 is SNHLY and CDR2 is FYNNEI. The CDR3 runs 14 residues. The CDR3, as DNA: TGTGCCAGCAGCGCGGGACAGGGGGCCTACGAGCAGTACTTC. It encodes CASSAGQGAYEQYF.

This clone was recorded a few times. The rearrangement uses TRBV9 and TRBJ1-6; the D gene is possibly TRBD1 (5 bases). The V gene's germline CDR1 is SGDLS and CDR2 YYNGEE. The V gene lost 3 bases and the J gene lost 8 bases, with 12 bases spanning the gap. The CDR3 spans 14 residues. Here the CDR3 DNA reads TGTGCCAGCAGCGCTAGTTGGGGGGATTCACCCCTCCACTTT. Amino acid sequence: CASSASWGDSPLHF.

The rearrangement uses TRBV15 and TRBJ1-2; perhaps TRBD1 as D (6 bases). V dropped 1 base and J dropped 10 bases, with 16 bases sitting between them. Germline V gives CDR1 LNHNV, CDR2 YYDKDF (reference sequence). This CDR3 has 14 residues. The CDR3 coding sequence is TGTGCCACCAGCAGAGTGCCGACAGGCTCTTTCTACACCTTC. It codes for CATSRVPTGSFYTF.

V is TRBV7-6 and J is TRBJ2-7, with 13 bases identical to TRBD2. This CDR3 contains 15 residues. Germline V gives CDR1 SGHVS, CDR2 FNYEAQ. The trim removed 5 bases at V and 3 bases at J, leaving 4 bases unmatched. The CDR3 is CASSLRLAGGYEQYF. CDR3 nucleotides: TGTGCCAGCAGCCTTCGACTAGCGGGAGGCTACGAGCAGTACTTC.

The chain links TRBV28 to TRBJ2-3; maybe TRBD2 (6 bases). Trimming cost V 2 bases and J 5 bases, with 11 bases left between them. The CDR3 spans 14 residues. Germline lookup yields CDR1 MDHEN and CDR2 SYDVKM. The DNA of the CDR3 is TGTGCCAGCAGTTTAGCGGGGCGACAAGATACGCAGTATTTT. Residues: CASSLAGRQDTQYF.

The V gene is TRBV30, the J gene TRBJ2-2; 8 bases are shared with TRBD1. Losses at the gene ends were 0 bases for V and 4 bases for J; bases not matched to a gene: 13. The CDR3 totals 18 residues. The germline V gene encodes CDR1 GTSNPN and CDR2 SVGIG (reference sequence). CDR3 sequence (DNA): TGTGCCTGGAGTGTCCAATTATTGACAGGGGTTGTCACCGGGGAGCTGTTTTTT. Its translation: CAWSVQLLTGVVTGELFF.

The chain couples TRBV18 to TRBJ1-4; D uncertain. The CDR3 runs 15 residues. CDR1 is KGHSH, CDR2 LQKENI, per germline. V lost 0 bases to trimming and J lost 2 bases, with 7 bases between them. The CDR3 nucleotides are TGTGCCAGCTCACCACCGTACGGGACTAATGAAAAACTGTTTTTT. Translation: CASSPPYGTNEKLFF.

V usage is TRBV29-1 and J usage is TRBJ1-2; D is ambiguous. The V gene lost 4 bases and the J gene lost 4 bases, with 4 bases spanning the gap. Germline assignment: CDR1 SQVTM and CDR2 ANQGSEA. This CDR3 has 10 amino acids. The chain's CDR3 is CSVGGYGYTF. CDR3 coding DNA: TGCAGCGTTGGCGGCTATGGCTACACCTTC. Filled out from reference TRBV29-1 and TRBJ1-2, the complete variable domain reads SAVISQKPSRDICQRGTSLTIQCQVDSQVTMMFWYRQQPGQSLTLIATANQGSEATYESGFVIDKFPISRPNLTFSTLTVSNMSPEDSSIYLCSVGGYGYTFGSGTRLTVV.

The CDR3: CASSFRTSGGTVEQFF. The CDR3 DNA reads as TGCGCCAGCAGCTTCAGGACTAGCGGGGGTACAGTTGAGCAGTTCTTC. This chain uses TRBV5-1 with TRBJ2-1; 13 bases align to TRBD2. The germline V gene encodes CDR1 SGHRS and CDR2 YFSETQ. Losses at the gene ends were 2 bases for V and 9 bases for J; bases not matched to a gene: 8. CDR3 size: 16 residues.

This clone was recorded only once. The DNA for the CDR3 is TGTGCCAGCTCAACAGGGAGGGGTCAGCCCCAGCATTTT. As protein: CASSTGRGQPQHF. This chain links TRBV6-1 with TRBJ1-5; tentatively, D is TRBD1 (6 bases). V shed 8 bases and J shed 6 bases, with 14 bases lying between them. The CDR3 consists of 13 residues. Looked up from germline, CDR1 is MNHNS and CDR2 is SASEGT.

This CDR3 reads CAISETGGLPLMHEKLFF. Here the CDR3 DNA reads TGTGCCATCAGTGAGACTGGGGGCTTACCCCTTATGCATGAAAAACTGTTTTTT. The V call is TRBV10-3, the J call TRBJ1-4; maybe TRBD1 (6 bases). The V gene's germline CDR1 is ENHRY and CDR2 SYGVKD. The CDR3 totals 18 residues. V lost 2 bases and J lost 6, with 22 bases in between.

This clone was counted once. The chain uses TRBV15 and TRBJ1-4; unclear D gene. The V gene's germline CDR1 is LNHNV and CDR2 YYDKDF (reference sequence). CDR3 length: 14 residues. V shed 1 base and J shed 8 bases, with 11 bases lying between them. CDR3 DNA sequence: TGTGCCACCAGCAGAGGTAATACAAAGGAAAAACTGTTTTTT. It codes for CATSRGNTKEKLFF.